Each of the 12 T cell receptor beta chains below was sequenced from the same sample in a study of early T cells in non-severe SARS-CoV-2 infection. TCRdb ran MiXCR on the 5' RACE reads and lists one entry per CDR3 protein. The table lists roughly 43,000 distinct CDR3 sequences, 5.4% of them singletons. This specimen was whole blood, taken at baseline. The receptors derive from an adult who was a healthcare worker with PCR-confirmed SARS-CoV-2 infection or an uninfected control (not recorded which).

This clonotype was counted only a few times. The chain uses TRBV24-1 and TRBJ2-3; 10 positions match TRBD2. CDR1 is KGHDR, CDR2 SFDVKD, per germline. The CDR3 runs 15 residues. The trim removed 3 bases at V and 2 bases at J, leaving 1 base unmatched. The CDR3: CATSDLAGDTDTQYF. The CDR3 bases are TGTGCCACCAGTGATCTAGCGGGAGACACAGATACGCAGTATTTT.

This clonotype was recorded at least ten times. The CDR3 sequence is CASSPMAPGPTEYNEQFF. For the CDR3, the DNA is TGTGCCAGCTCACCCATGGCCCCGGGCCCTACTGAGTACAATGAGCAGTTCTTC. The chain is built from TRBV18 and TRBJ2-1; D is undetermined. V shed 3 bases and J shed 4 bases, with 22 bases lying between them. Germline CDR1 KGHSH, CDR2 LQKENI. CDR3 length equals 18 residues.

This clonotype appeared many times. This rearrangement joins TRBV19 to TRBJ2-7, with D maybe TRBD1 (5 bases). The CDR3 is 14 amino acids. Trimming stripped 2 bases from V and 2 bases from J, with 10 bases between. Germline-derived CDR1 and CDR2 are LNHDA and SQIVND (reference sequence). The DNA for the CDR3 is TGTGCCAGTAGTATACAGGGAACTCCCTACGAGCAGTACTTC. Translating it yields CASSIQGTPYEQYF.

This clonotype appeared many times. The chain links TRBV4-1 to TRBJ2-2, with D perhaps given as TRBD1 or TRBD2 (5 bases each). The V gene's germline CDR1 is MGHRA and CDR2 YSYEKL. The CDR3 is made up of 15 amino acids. V lost 10 bases and J 5 bases, leaving 20 bases between the germline ends. CDR3 DNA: TGCGCCACCAGGCGCGAGGGGCGTCAGACCGGGGAGCTGTTTTTT. Translating gives CATRREGRQTGELFF.

Many counts were recorded for this clonotype. The chain couples TRBV10-2 to TRBJ2-3; TRBD2 matches at 11 bases. The ends lost 6 bases at V and 0 bases at J; junction bases unmatched: 5. The CDR3 consists of 16 residues. Germline V gives CDR1 WSHSY, CDR2 SAAADI. In DNA form, the CDR3 reads TGCGCCAGCAGGTGGGGACTAGCGGTGAGCACAGATACGCAGTATTTT. This encodes CASRWGLAVSTDTQYF.

This clonotype was picked up many times. V is TRBV5-1 and J is TRBJ2-5, with D possibly being TRBD2 (5 bases). V was shortened by 1 base and J by 4 bases, with 8 bases between the two germline ends. The germline V gene has CDR1 SGHRS and CDR2 YFSETQ. This CDR3 has 13 residues. Here the CDR3 DNA reads TGCGCCAGCAGCTTGATAGGGAGAGAGACCCAGTACTTC. Its protein product is CASSLIGRETQYF.

The rearrangement links TRBV10-3 to TRBJ2-5; perhaps D is TRBD1 or TRBD2 (5 bases each). V was cut by 4 bases and J by 3 bases, with 12 bases left in between. Per germline, CDR1 ENHRY and CDR2 SYGVKD. The length of the CDR3 is 14 residues. For the CDR3, the DNA is TGTGCCATCAGTGCCCGGGACCAGGAAGAGACCCAGTACTTC. It yields the protein CAISARDQEETQYF.

DNA for the CDR3: TGTGCCTGGAGAAGGGCGGGAGTCACAGATACGCAGTATTTT. It is translated as CAWRRAGVTDTQYF. The chain recombines TRBV30 with TRBJ2-3; 7 nucleotides agree with TRBD2. This CDR3 is 14 amino acids long. Losses at the gene ends were 3 bases for V and 2 bases for J; bases not matched to a gene: 5. The germline gives CDR1 GTSNPN, CDR2 SVGIG (reference sequence).

The V gene is TRBV12-3 or TRBV12-4, the J gene TRBJ2-1; D unresolved. The CDR3 contains 15 residues. V lost 5 bases and J 8 bases, leaving 19 bases between the germline ends. CDR3 DNA sequence: TGTGCCAGCAGTCCCCAAGCCTTAGGTCTCGATGAGCAGTTCTTC. This encodes CASSPQALGLDEQFF.

This clonotype was found a few times. V and J are TRBV28 and TRBJ2-3; TRBD1 is a possible D gene (5 bases). V lost 10 bases, J lost 2 bases, and 16 bases lay in between. Germline V CDR1 and CDR2: MDHEN, SYDVKM. The CDR3 sequence is 14 residues long. The chain's CDR3 is CATTTLGATDTQYF. Written as DNA, the CDR3 is TGTGCCACCACCACCCTAGGGGCCACAGATACGCAGTATTTT.

This clonotype was seen more than once but under ten times. This rearrangement joins TRBV7-6 to TRBJ2-2; TRBD1 is a possible D gene (6 bases). Between the trimmed V and J ends, which lost 6 bases and 5 bases, there was a span of 10 bases. CDR3 length: 13 amino acids. CDR1 and CDR2 (germline): SGHVS, FNYEAQ. The CDR3 DNA sequence: TGTGCCAGCAGTCCAGGGACAACCGGGGAGCTGTTTTTT. Protein: CASSPGTTGELFF.

The rearrangement uses TRBV12-3 or TRBV12-4 and TRBJ2-3; TRBD2 matches 14 bases. After removal of 10 bases from V and 4 bases from J, the junction contained 4 bases not matched to a gene. The CDR3 length is 14 residues. The CDR3 loop is CATRLAGGSDTQYF. The CDR3 coding sequence is TGTGCCACCAGACTAGCGGGAGGGTCAGATACGCAGTATTTT.